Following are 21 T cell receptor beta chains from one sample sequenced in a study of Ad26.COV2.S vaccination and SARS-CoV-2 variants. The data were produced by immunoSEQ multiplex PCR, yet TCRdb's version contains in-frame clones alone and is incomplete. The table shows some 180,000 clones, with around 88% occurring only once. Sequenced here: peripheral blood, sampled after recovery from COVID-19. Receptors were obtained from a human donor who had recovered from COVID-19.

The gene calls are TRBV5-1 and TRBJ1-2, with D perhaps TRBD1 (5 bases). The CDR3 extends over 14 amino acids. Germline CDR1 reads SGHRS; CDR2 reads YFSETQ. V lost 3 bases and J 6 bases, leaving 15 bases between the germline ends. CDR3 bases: TGCGCCAGCAGCTCCGGGACGGCGAGGGATGGCTACACCTTC. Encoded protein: CASSSGTARDGYTF.

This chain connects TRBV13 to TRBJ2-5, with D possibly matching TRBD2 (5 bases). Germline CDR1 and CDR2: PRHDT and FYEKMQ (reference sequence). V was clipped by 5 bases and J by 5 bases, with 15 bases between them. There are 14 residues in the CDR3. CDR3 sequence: CASSHPSLEETQYF. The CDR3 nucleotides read TGTGCCAGCAGCCACCCCTCACTAGAGGAGACCCAGTACTTC.

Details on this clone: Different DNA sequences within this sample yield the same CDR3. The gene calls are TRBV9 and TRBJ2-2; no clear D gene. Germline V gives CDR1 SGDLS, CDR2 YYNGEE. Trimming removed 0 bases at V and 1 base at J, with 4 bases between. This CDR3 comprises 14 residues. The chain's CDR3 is CASSVGGNTGELFF. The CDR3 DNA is TGTGCCAGCAGCGTAGGAGGGAACACCGGGGAGCTGTTTTTT.

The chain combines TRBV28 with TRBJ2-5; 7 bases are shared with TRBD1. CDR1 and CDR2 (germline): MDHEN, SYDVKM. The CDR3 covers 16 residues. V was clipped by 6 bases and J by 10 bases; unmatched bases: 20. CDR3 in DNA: TGTGCCAGCAGCAGTAGACCGGGACAGCGTCGGGAAGGCCAGTACTTC. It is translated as CASSSRPGQRREGQYF. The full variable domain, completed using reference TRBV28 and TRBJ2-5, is DVKVTQSSRYLVKRTGEKVFLECVQDMDHENMFWYRQDPGLGLRLIYFSYDVKMKEKGDIPEGYSVSREKKERFSLILESASTNQTSMYLCASSSRPGQRREGQYFGPGTRLLVL.

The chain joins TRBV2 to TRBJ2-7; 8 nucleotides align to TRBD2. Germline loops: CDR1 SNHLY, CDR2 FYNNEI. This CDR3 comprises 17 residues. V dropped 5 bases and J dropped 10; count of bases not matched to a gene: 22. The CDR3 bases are TGTGCCAGCAGTTTTTACCCTGCGGGGGGCCTGAATTTGGTTCAGTACTTC. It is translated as CASSFYPAGGLNLVQYF. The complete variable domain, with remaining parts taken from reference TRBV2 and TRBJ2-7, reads EPEVTQTPSHQVTQMGQEVILRCVPISNHLYFYWYRQILGQKVEFLVSFYNNEISEKSEIFDDQFSVERPDGSNFTLKIRSTKLEDSAMYFCASSFYPAGGLNLVQYFGPGTRLTVT.

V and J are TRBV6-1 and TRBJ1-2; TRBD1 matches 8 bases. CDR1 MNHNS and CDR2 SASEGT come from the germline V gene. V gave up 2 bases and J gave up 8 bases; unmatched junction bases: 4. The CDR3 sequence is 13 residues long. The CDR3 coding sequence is TGTGCCAGCAGTGAATACAGGGGGGGAGGCTACACCTTC. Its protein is CASSEYRGGGYTF.

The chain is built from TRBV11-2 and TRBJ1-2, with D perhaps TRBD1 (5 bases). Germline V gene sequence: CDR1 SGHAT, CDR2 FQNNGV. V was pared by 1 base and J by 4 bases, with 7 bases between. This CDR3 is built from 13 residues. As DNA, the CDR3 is TGTGCCAGCAGCTTAGGACAGTCCTATGGCTACACCTTC. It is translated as CASSLGQSYGYTF.

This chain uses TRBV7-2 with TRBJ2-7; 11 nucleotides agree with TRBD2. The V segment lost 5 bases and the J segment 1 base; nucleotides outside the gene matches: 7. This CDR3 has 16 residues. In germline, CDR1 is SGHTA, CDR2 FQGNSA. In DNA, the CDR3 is TGTGCCAGCAGCCTTTCCGGGACTAGCGGTTCCTACGAGCAGTACTTC. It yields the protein CASSLSGTSGSYEQYF.

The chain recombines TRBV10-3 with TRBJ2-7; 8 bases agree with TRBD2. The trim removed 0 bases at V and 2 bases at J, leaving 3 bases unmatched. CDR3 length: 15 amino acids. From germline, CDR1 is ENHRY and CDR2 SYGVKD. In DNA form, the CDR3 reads TGTGCCATCAGTGAGTCGCCCGGGGGGGCCTACGAGCAGTACTTC. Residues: CAISESPGGAYEQYF.

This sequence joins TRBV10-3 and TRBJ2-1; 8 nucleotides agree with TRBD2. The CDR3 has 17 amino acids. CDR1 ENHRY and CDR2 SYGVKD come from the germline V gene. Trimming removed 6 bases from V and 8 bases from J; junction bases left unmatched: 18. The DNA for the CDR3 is TGTGCCATCAGATCAAGCGGGAGAATCGGGGAAGACGATGAGCAGTTCTTC. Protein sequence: CAIRSSGRIGEDDEQFF.

CDR3 sequence reads: CASSVADNYGYTF. CDR3 sequence (DNA): TGTGCCAGCAGCGTGGCCGACAACTATGGCTACACCTTC. This chain uses TRBV9 with TRBJ1-2, with no clear D. Germline CDR1 and CDR2: SGDLS and YYNGEE. CDR3 length: 13 residues. The germline V and J ends were trimmed by 2 bases and 2 bases, with 7 bases remaining between them.

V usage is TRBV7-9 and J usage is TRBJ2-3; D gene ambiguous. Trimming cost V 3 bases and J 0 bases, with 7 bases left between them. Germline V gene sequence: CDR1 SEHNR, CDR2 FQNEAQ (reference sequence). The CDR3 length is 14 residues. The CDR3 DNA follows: TGTGCCAGCAGCTTGTTCGGGAGCACAGATACGCAGTATTTT. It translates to CASSLFGSTDTQYF.

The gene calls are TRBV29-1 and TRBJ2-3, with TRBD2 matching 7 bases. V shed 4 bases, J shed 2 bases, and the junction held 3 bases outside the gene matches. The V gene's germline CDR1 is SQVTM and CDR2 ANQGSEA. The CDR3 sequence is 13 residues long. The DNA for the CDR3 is TGCAGCGTTGGGGGGGGAGACACAGATACGCAGTATTTT. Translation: CSVGGGDTDTQYF.

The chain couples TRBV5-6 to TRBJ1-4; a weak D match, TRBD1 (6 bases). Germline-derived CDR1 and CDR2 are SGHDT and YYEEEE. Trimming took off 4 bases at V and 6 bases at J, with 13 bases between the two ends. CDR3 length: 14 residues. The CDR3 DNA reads TGTGCCAGCAGCCGGGGGCCCACCGATGAAAAACTGTTTTTT. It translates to CASSRGPTDEKLFF.

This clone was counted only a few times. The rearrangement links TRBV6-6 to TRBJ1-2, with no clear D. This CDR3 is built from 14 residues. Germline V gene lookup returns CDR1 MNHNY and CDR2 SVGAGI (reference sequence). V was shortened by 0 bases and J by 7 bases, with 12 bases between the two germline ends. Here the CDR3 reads CASSYSDFSSGYTF. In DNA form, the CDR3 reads TGTGCCAGCAGTTACTCGGACTTCAGCTCTGGCTACACCTTC.

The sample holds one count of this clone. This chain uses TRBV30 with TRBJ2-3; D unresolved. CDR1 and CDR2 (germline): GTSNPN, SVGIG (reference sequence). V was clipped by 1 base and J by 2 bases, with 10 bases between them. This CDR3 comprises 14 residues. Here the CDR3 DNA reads TGTGCCTGGAGTGCAGACCAACTCACAGATACGCAGTATTTT. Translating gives CAWSADQLTDTQYF.

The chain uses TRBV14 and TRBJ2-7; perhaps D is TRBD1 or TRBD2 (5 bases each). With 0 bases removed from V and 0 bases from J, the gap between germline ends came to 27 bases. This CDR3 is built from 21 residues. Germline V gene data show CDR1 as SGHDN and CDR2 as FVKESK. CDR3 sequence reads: CASSQDRSEGTDFFSSYEQYF. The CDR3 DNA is TGTGCCAGCAGCCAAGATAGGAGCGAAGGGACCGATTTCTTTAGCTCCTACGAGCAGTACTTC.

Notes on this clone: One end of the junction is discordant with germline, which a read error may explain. CDR3 residues: CASSFRGVSGANVLTF. As DNA, the CDR3 is TGTGCCAGCAGCTTTCGCGGGGTCTCTGGTGCCAACGTCCTGACTTTC. This chain links TRBV5-4 with TRBJ2-6; maybe TRBD2 (6 bases). The CDR3 has 16 amino acids. Germline lookup yields CDR1 SGHNT and CDR2 YYREEE (reference sequence).

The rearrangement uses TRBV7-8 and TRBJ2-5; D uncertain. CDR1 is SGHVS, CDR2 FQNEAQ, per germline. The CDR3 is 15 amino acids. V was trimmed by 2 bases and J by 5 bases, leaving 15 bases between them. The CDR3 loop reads CASSLMGSGWETQYF. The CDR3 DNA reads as TGTGCCAGCAGCTTAATGGGGTCGGGTTGGGAGACCCAGTACTTC.

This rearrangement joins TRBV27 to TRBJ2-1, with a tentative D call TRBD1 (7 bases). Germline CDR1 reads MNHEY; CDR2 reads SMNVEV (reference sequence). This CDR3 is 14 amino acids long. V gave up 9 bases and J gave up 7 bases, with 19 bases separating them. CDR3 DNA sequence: TGTGCCAGTGAAGGGGGCAGGGGGGTGAATGAGCAGTTCTTC. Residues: CASEGGRGVNEQFF.

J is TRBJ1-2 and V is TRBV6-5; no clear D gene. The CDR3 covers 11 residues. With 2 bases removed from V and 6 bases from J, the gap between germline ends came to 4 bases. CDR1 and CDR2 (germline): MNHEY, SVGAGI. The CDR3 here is CASSYGDGYTF. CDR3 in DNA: TGTGCCAGCAGTTACGGAGATGGCTACACCTTC.